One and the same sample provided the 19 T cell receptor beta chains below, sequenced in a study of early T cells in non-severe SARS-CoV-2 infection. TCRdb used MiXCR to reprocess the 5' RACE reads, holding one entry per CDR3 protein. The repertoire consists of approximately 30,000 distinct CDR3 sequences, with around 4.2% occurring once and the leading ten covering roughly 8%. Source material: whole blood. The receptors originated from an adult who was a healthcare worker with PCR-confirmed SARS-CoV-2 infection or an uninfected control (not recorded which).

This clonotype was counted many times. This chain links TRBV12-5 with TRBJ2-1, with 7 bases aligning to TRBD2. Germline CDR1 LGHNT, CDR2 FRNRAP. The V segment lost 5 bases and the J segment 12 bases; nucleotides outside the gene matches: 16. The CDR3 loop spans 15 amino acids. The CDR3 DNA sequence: TGTGCTAGTGGTCCCCCCGGGATAGCGGGCTCGCGGCAGTTCTTC. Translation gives CASGPPGIAGSRQFF.

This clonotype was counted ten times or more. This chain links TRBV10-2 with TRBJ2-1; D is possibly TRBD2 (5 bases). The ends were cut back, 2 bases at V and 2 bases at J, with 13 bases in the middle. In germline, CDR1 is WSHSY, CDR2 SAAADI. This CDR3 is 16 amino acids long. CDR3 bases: TGCGCCAGCAGTGAGGGGAGCGGAGGAGCCTACAATGAGCAGTTCTTC. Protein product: CASSEGSGGAYNEQFF.

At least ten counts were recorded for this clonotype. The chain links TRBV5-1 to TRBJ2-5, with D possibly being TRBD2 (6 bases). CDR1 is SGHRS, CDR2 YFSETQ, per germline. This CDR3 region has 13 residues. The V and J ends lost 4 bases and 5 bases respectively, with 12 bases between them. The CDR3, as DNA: TGCGCCAGCAGCGCGGGATTGAAGGAGACCCAGTACTTC. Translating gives CASSAGLKETQYF.

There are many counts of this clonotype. The CDR3 DNA reads TGTGCCAGCAGTCAGTGGGACAGGGGACATCTCTACGAGCAGTACTTC. Amino acids: CASSQWDRGHLYEQYF. J is TRBJ2-7 and V is TRBV6-2 or TRBV6-3, with 10 positions matching TRBD1. This CDR3 is 16 amino acids long. Germline lookup yields CDR1 MNHEY and CDR2 SVGEGT. J gave up 3 bases and V 5 bases, and 10 bases lay outside the gene matches.

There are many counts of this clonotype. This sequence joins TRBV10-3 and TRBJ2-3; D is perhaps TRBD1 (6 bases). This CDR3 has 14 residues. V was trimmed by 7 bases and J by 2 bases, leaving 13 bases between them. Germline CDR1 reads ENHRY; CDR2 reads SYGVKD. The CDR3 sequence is CAINLDSNTDTQYF. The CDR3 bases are TGTGCCATCAACCTGGACAGTAACACAGATACGCAGTATTTT.

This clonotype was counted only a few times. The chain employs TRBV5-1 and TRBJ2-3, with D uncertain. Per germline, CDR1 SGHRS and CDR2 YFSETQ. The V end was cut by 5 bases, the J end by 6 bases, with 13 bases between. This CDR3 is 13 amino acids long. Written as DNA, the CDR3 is TGCGCCAGCAGTACCGTCTTGGTCGATACGCAGTATTTT. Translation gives CASSTVLVDTQYF.

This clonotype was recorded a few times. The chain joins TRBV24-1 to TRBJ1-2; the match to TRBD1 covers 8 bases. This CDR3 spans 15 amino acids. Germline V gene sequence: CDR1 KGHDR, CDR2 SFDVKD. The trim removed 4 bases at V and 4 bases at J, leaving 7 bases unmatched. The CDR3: CATSDTGQGRYGYTF. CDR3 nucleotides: TGTGCCACCAGTGACACCGGACAGGGCCGCTATGGCTACACCTTC.

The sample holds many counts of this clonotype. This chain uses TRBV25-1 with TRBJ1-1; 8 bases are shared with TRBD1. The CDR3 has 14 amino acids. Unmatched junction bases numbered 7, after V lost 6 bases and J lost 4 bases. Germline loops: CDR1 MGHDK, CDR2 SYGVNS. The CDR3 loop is CASSGTGLVTEAFF. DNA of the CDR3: TGTGCCAGCAGCGGGACAGGCCTGGTCACTGAAGCTTTCTTT.

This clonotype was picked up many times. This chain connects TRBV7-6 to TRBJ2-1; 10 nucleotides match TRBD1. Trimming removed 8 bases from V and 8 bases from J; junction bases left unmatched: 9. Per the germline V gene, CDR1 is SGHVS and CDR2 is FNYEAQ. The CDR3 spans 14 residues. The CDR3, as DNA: TGTGCCAGCGCCTCTCGACAGGGGGCGTATGAGCAGTTCTTC. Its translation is CASASRQGAYEQFF.

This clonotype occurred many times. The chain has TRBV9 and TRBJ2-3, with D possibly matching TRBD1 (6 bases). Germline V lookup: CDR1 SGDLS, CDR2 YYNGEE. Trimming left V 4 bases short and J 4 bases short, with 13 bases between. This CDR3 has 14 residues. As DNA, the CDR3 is TGTGCCAGCAGCTCCTCGACAGGTCCAGATACGCAGTATTTT. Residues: CASSSSTGPDTQYF.

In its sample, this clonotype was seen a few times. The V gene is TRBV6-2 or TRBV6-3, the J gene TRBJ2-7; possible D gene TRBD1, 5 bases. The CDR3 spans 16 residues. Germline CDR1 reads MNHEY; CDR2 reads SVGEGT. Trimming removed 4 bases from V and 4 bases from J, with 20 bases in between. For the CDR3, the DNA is TGTGCCAGCAGTTTCCCCGCGGACAAAGTTCGGTACGAGCAGTACTTC. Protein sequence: CASSFPADKVRYEQYF.

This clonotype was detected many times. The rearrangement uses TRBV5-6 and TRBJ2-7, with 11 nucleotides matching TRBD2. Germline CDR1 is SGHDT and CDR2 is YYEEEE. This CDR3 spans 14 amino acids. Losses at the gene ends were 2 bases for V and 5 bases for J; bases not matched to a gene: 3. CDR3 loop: CASSFGLAGDEQYF. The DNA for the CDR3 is TGTGCCAGCAGCTTCGGACTAGCGGGCGACGAGCAGTACTTC. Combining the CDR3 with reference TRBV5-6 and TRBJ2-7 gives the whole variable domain DAGVTQSPTHLIKTRGQQVTLRCSPKSGHDTVSWYQQALGQGPQFIFQYYEEEERQRGNFPDRFSGHQFPNYSSELNVNALLLGDSALYLCASSFGLAGDEQYFGPGTRLTVT.

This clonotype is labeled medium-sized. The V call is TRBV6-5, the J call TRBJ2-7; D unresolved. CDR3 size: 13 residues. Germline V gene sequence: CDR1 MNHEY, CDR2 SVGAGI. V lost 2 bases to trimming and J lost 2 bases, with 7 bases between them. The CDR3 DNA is TGTGCCAGCAGTTACGCACACACCTACGAGCAGTACTTC. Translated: CASSYAHTYEQYF.

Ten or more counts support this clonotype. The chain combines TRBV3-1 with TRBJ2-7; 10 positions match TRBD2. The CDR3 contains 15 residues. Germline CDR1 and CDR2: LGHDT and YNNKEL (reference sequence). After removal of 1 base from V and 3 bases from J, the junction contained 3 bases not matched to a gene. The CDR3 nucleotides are TGTGCCAGCAGCCAAGGACTAGCGGGCTTCTACGAGCAGTACTTC. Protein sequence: CASSQGLAGFYEQYF.

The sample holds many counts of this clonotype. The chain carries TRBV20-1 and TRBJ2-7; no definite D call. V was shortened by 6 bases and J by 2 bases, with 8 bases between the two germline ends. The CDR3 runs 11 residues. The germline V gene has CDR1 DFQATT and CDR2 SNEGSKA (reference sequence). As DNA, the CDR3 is TGCAGTGCCCCGGACCCCTACGAGCAGTACTTC. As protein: CSAPDPYEQYF.

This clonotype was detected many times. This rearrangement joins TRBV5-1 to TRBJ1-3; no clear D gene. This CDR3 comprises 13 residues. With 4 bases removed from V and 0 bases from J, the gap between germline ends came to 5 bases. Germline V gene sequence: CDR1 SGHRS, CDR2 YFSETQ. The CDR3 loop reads CASSQNSGNTIYF. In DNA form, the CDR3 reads TGCGCCAGCAGCCAGAACTCTGGAAACACCATATATTTT.

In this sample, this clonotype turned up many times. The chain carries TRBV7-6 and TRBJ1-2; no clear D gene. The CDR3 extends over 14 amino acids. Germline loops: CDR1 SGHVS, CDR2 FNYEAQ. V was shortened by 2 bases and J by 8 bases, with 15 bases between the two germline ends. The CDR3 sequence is CASSLREGGLGYTF. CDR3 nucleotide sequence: TGTGCCAGCAGCTTAAGGGAGGGCGGATTAGGCTACACCTTC.

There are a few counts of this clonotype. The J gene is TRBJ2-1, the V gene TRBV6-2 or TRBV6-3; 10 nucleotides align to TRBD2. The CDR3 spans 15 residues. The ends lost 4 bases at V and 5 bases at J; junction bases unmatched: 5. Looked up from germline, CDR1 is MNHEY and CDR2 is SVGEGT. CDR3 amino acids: CASSLLAGANNEQFF. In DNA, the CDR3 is TGTGCCAGCAGTTTGCTAGCGGGGGCCAACAATGAGCAGTTCTTC.

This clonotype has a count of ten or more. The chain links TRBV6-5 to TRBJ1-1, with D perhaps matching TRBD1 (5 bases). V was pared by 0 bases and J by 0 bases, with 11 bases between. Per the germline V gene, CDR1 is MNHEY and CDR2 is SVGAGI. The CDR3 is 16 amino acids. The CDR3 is CASSYSLRQLNTEAFF. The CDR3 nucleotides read TGTGCCAGCAGTTACTCGTTACGACAGCTGAACACTGAAGCTTTCTTT.